These 4 T cell receptor beta chains originate from one sample sequenced in a study of Tregs in tolerant kidney transplant recipients. The assay was immunoSEQ multiplex PCR, and TCRdb's table has in-frame clones only and misses some. The sample includes some 240,000 clones, about 80% of them seen just once. Sequencing input: CD4+ T cells from blood. These receptors were obtained from a human donor in good health.

This clone occurred once. At the DNA level, this CDR3 is encoded by other sequences in the same sample as well. The V call is TRBV5-1, the J call TRBJ1-5; D ambiguous. V was clipped by 1 base and J by 1 base, with 6 bases between them. This CDR3 has 14 residues. Germline assignment: CDR1 SGHRS and CDR2 YFSETQ. The chain's CDR3 is CASSLSGSNQPQHF. The CDR3 nucleotides read TGCGCCAGCAGCTTGAGTGGGAGCAATCAGCCCCAGCATTTT. Full variable domain (missing parts from reference TRBV5-1 and TRBJ1-5): KAGVTQTPRYLIKTRGQQVTLSCSPISGHRSVSWYQQTPGQGLQFLFEYFSETQRNKGNFPGRFSGRQFSNSRSEMNVSTLELGDSALYLCASSLSGSNQPQHFGDGTRLSIL.

The rearrangement joins TRBV7-3 to TRBJ1-1; 9 nucleotides match TRBD1. Germline V gene data show CDR1 as SGHTA and CDR2 as FQGTGA. CDR3 size: 15 residues. The junction had 3 bases not matched to a gene; V was cut back by 3 bases and J by 1 base. CDR3 sequence: CASSFSGQGNTEAFF. CDR3 bases: TGTGCCAGCAGCTTCTCGGGACAGGGGAACACTGAAGCTTTCTTT.

There are a few counts of this clone. The chain employs TRBV6-5 and TRBJ2-7; 12 bases align to TRBD1. This CDR3 contains 15 residues. From germline, CDR1 is MNHEY and CDR2 SVGAGI. V was pared by 7 bases and J by 6 bases, with 10 bases of the junction left unmatched. CDR3 nucleotides: TGTGCCAGCAATTCCCTCGGGACAGGGGGCAGCGAGCAGTACTTC. It yields the protein CASNSLGTGGSEQYF.

This sequence joins TRBV6-5 and TRBJ2-6, with unresolved D. CDR1 is MNHEY, CDR2 SVGAGI, per germline. The CDR3 runs to 15 residues. V gave up 0 bases and J gave up 1 base, with 4 bases separating them. In DNA, the CDR3 is TGTGCCAGCAGTTACTCGGGGTCTGGGGCCAACGTCCTGACTTTC. Its protein is CASSYSGSGANVLTF.